This TCR beta chain was sequenced in a study of blood T cell repertoires in COVID-19. On the study more broadly: Collection of acute and convalescent COVID-19 samples took place in the United States, Italy and Spain. The cDNA or gDNA used as material had been derived from T cells, B-cell-depleted T cells, or PBMCs.

This clone was counted a single time. Adults between roughly 18 and 89 years of age took part from more than 20 US areas. Self-reported history from a screening survey and questionnaire set each donor's cohort. The germline V and J ends were trimmed by 1 base and 8 bases, with 7 bases remaining between them. Germline loops: CDR1 SGHNT, CDR2 YYREEE (reference sequence). The length of the CDR3 is 13 residues. Produced via immunoSEQ multiplex PCR; TCRdb's table is partial and in-frame only. The sample shows roughly 310,000 clones, approximately 90% of them seen only once. This clonotype originated in a woman aged 40 to 49 who had recovered from COVID-19. The sequenced sample was PBMCs or T cells enriched from blood (not recorded which). The chain uses TRBV5-4 and TRBJ1-6; D uncertain. DNA of the CDR3: TGTGCCAGCAGCTTGATCCGGGATTCACCCCTCCACTTT. This sequence encodes CASSLIRDSPLHF.